These T cell receptor beta chains were read from a single sample in a study of cytotoxic CD8 clonotypes in ibrutinib-treated CLL. This table comes from immunoSEQ multiplex PCR, and its TCRdb copy is limited to in-frame clones, with some not included. The table shows about 30,000 clones, with approximately 57% occurring only once. Sequenced here: PBMCs, sampled before ibrutinib treatment. Source of these receptors: a human donor with chronic lymphocytic leukemia. CDR3s leave out the opening cysteine and the closing phenylalanine or tryptophan. Each record gives: V gene, CDR3 protein.

V: TRBV11-2; CDR3: ASSLSLASGAYEQY
V: TRBV6-1; CDR3: ASSEVDRSTDTQY
V: TRBV4-3; CDR3: ASSQVGPNTEAF
V: TRBV10-3; CDR3: AISDGTNTEAF
V: TRBV10-3; CDR3: AISVRPYEQY
V: TRBV18; CDR3: ASSLAGGYNEQF
V: TRBV5-4; CDR3: ASSLSGGDTDTQY
V: TRBV7-2; CDR3: ASSFGQGYEQY
V: TRBV6-1; CDR3: ASRELGLVGLF
V: TRBV6-1; CDR3: ASRPKGRGYEQY
V: TRBV5-1; CDR3: ASSTGDTYEQY
V: TRBV6-1; CDR3: ASWGRFRGEYEQY
V: TRBV4-1; CDR3: ASSQVEGARYGYT
V: TRBV5-1; CDR3: ASSLGLAGVSGANVLT
V: TRBV7-2; CDR3: ASSSVTSYNEQF
V: TRBV7-2; CDR3: ASSPGQGKWADTQY
V: TRBV6-5; CDR3: ASSESNSPLH
V: TRBV5-1; CDR3: ASSSVVRSEAF
V: TRBV9; CDR3: ASSVFAGDTGELF
V: TRBV29-1; CDR3: SVVSVGELF
V: TRBV28; CDR3: ASRNQETQY
V: TRBV28; CDR3: ASREGHNELGYT
V: TRBV7-2; CDR3: ASSLAWDRLLYGYT
V: TRBV19; CDR3: ASSIGTSTDTQY
V: TRBV19; CDR3: ASSVTGQGSSGYT
V: TRBV2; CDR3: ASTPLGYEQY
V: TRBV6-1; CDR3: ASSADRNLVPNYGYT
V: TRBV5-1; CDR3: ASYPGQTNTEAF
V: TRBV11-2; CDR3: ASSAPYGQTTKKPYEQY
V: TRBV11-2; CDR3: ASGPRGARTGELF
V: TRBV7-9; CDR3: ASSSRFGTVYGYT
V: TRBV28; CDR3: ASSFRVQTQY
V: TRBV6-6; CDR3: ASRRTGGRPEAF
V: TRBV5-1; CDR3: ASSPPPGGAYEQY
V: TRBV7-5; CDR3: ASSFIWAEQY
V: TRBV2; CDR3: ASSEQGWGNNEQF